This T cell receptor (beta chain) was retrieved from a study of graft-versus-host responses after intestinal transplantation. General observations from the study: Among recipient marrow samples, GvH clones were found; some appeared first in ileum or blood.

Method: immunoSEQ multiplex PCR; TCRdb's copy keeps in-frame clones and lacks some. The sample has tens of thousands of clones; more than 80% are singletons. As for this clone: Antigen unknown.

This CDR3 is 14 amino acids long. Trimming took off 5 bases at V and 2 bases at J, with 13 bases between the two ends. CDR1 and CDR2 from the germline V gene are MNHEY and SVGAGI. This chain links TRBV6-5 with TRBJ2-7; D is perhaps TRBD2 (5 bases). This receptor was taken from a human donor who was the organ donor for an intestinal transplant. Sequences were derived from unstimulated CD4+ T cells sorted from spleen or lymph node cells, sampled before transplant. The chain's CDR3 is CASSPAGGTYEQYF. CDR3 nucleotides: TGTGCCAGCAGTCCGGCGGGCGGAACCTACGAGCAGTACTTC.